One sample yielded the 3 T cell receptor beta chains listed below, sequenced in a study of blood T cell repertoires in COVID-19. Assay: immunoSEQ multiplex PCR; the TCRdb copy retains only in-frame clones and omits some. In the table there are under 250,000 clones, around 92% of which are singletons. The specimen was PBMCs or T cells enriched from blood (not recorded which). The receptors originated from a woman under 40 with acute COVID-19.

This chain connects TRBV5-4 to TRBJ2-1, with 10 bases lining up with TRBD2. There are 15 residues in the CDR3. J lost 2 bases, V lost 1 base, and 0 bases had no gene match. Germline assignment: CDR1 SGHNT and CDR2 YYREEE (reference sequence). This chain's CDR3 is CASSLTSGAYNEQFF. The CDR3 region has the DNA TGTGCCAGCAGCTTGACTAGCGGGGCCTACAATGAGCAGTTCTTC.

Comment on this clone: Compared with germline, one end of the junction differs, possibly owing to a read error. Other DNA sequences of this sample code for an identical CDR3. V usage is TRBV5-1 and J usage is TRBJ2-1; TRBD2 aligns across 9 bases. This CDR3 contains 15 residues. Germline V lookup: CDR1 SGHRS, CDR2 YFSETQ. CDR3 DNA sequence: TGCGCCAGCAGCTTGCGCGGGGGGGCCTATAATGAGCAGTTCTTC. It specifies CASSLRGGAYNEQFF.

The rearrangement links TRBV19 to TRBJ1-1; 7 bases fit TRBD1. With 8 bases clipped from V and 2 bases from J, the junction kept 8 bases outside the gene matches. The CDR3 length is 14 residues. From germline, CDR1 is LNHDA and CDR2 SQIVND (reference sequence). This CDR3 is CASDPDRPNTEAFF. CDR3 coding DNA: TGTGCCAGTGACCCGGACAGGCCAAACACTGAAGCTTTCTTT.